This T cell receptor (beta chain) was identified during a study of human T cells and chemical hapten exposure. Study-wide context: Slight differences in pooled library volume were the main source of varying TCR yields across samples.

The authors' total RNA extraction used unfractionated whole blood. This clonotype was counted a few times. Per the original methods: About 97,000 TCRs per sample was the median, with a range of roughly 23,224 to 750,000. TCRdb used MiXCR to reprocess the 5' RACE reads, holding one entry per CDR3 protein. The V and J calls, along with clone size, are taken from TCRdb and not from the paper's own processing. This table has 110,000 or so distinct CDR3 sequences, roughly 18% appearing once. The receptor was derived from a human donor in good health.

In DNA, the CDR3 is TGCAGCGTTGGGTCTGGGACAGCCTACGAGCAGTACTTC. This codes for CSVGSGTAYEQYF. The chain has TRBV29-1 and TRBJ2-7, with 7 nucleotides matching TRBD1. Losses at the gene ends were 4 bases for V and 2 bases for J; bases not matched to a gene: 5. Germline V gene data show CDR1 as SQVTM and CDR2 as ANQGSEA. CDR3 length equals 13 residues.